This TCR beta chain was identified during a study of Ad26.COV2.S vaccination and SARS-CoV-2 variants. The CDR3 is 14 amino acids. Germline CDR1 and CDR2: PRHDT and FYEKMQ (reference sequence). Trimming removed 7 bases at V and 5 bases at J, with 17 bases between. Sequencing was performed with immunoSEQ multiplex PCR; in TCRdb, only in-frame clones are kept and a portion is missing. The sample lists about 350,000 clones, 80% to 90% seen once, with roughly 3.6% in the top ten. As for treatment: about 20 received Ad26.COV2.S at low or high dose, single or two shots; about 5 received placebo; per-sample allocation not given. Each sample was drawn 63 days after the first injection (of vaccine or placebo).

Here the sequenced sample was peripheral blood, taken in a trial of Ad26.COV2.S vaccine versus placebo. The sequence derives from a person between 18 and 65 years old who received the Ad26.COV2.S COVID-19 vaccine or a placebo. The chain combines TRBV13 with TRBJ1-1; D may be TRBD1 (5 bases). This CDR3 is CASTRGAKGTEAFF. The DNA for the CDR3 is TGTGCCAGCACGCGCGGGGCCAAGGGGACTGAAGCTTTCTTT.